What follows are 17 T cell receptor beta chains derived from one specimen sequenced in a study of blood T cell repertoires in COVID-19. Clones were sequenced by immunoSEQ multiplex PCR, and TCRdb holds only the in-frame ones, with some missing. Of tens of thousands of clones listed, roughly 88% are singletons. Material for sequencing was peripheral blood. These receptors all stem from a woman between 55 and 75 years old with acute or convalescent COVID-19.

This chain joins TRBV5-1 and TRBJ1-3, with TRBD1 matching 11 bases. The germline V gene has CDR1 SGHRS and CDR2 YFSETQ. CDR3 length: 17 residues. J was trimmed by 4 bases and V by 4 bases; bases with no gene match: 10. CDR3 residues: CASSAGQGARLGNTIYF. The DNA for the CDR3 is TGCGCCAGCAGCGCCGGACAGGGGGCGCGACTCGGAAACACCATATATTTT.

This clone has more than one count but fewer than ten. The V call is TRBV11-2, the J call TRBJ2-2, with TRBD2 as a possible D gene (5 bases). CDR3 length: 15 residues. Germline V gene sequence: CDR1 SGHAT, CDR2 FQNNGV. V lost 4 bases to trimming and J lost 5 bases, with 14 bases between them. The CDR3 sequence is CASSSGIQGTGELFF. CDR3 DNA sequence: TGTGCCAGCAGCTCCGGGATTCAAGGAACCGGGGAGCTGTTTTTT.

The rearrangement uses TRBV11-3 and TRBJ2-1, with no clear D. This CDR3 spans 14 amino acids. CDR1 and CDR2 from the germline V gene are SGHNT and YENEEA. With 1 base removed from V and 1 base from J, the gap between germline ends came to 5 bases. The CDR3, as DNA: TGTGCCAGCAGCTTAGCAGGTTCCTACAATGAGCAGTTCTTC. Protein: CASSLAGSYNEQFF.

This chain joins TRBV7-9 and TRBJ1-1, with D tentatively TRBD1 (5 bases). Per germline, CDR1 SEHNR and CDR2 FQNEAQ (reference sequence). CDR3 size: 14 residues. Trimming stripped 4 bases from V and 3 bases from J, with 12 bases between. For the CDR3, the DNA is TGTGCCAGCAGCTCCAGGGTAGGTGACACTGAAGCTTTCTTT. It codes for CASSSRVGDTEAFF.

The chain carries TRBV12-3 or TRBV12-4 and TRBJ2-1; D possibly corresponds to TRBD1 (5 bases). The CDR3 totals 13 residues. V gave up 2 bases and J gave up 5 bases, with 7 bases separating them. The CDR3 bases are TGTGCCAGCAGTTTATCAGGGCACAATGAGCAGTTCTTC. It codes for CASSLSGHNEQFF.

The rearrangement links TRBV5-1 to TRBJ2-5; TRBD2 might be the D (6 bases). Per germline, CDR1 SGHRS and CDR2 YFSETQ. Trimming cost V 0 bases and J 4 bases, with 10 bases left between them. This CDR3 has 14 amino acids. CDR3 amino acids: CASSLVAGPETQYF. The CDR3 DNA sequence: TGCGCCAGCAGCTTGGTGGCGGGACCAGAGACCCAGTACTTC.

V is TRBV4-1 and J is TRBJ2-4; 7 nucleotides match TRBD1. This CDR3 contains 17 residues. Germline values: CDR1 MGHRA, CDR2 YSYEKL. Unmatched junction bases numbered 6, after V lost 1 base and J lost 0 bases. The CDR3 sequence: CASSQAVDRRAKNIQYF. The CDR3 DNA sequence: TGCGCCAGCAGCCAAGCCGTGGACAGGAGAGCCAAAAACATTCAGTACTTC.

The J gene is TRBJ2-3, the V gene TRBV15; maybe TRBD1 (6 bases). This CDR3 comprises 16 residues. CDR1 and CDR2 from the germline V gene are LNHNV and YYDKDF (reference sequence). Trimming shortened V by 5 bases and J by 4 bases, and 19 bases separated the two germline ends. CDR3 bases: TGTGCCACCAGCGTACCCGGGCAGGGGTTGGCAGATACGCAGTATTTT. This gives the protein CATSVPGQGLADTQYF. Looking up the rest from reference TRBV15 and TRBJ2-3 gives the full variable domain: DAMVIQNPRYQVTQFGKPVTLSCSQTLNHNVMYWYQQKSSQAPKLLFHYYDKDFNNEADTPDNFQSRRPNTSFCFLDIRSPGLGDTAMYLCATSVPGQGLADTQYFGPGTRLTVL.

The gene calls are TRBV6-5 and TRBJ1-2, with D perhaps matching TRBD1 (6 bases). Germline lookup yields CDR1 MNHEY and CDR2 SVGAGI. The length of the CDR3 is 11 residues. V was trimmed by 8 bases and J by 5 bases, leaving 9 bases between them. This CDR3 is CASGQGYGYTF. The CDR3 nucleotides read TGTGCCAGCGGGCAGGGGTATGGCTACACCTTC.

This clone was recorded once. This sequence joins TRBV5-1 and TRBJ1-2; D uncertain. CDR3 length: 12 amino acids. Germline V gives CDR1 SGHRS, CDR2 YFSETQ. Trimming took off 7 bases at V and 7 bases at J, with 14 bases between the two ends. This CDR3 is CASGPERAGYTF. The CDR3, as DNA: TGCGCCAGCGGCCCTGAGAGGGCTGGCTACACCTTC.

The rearrangement links TRBV5-1 to TRBJ1-4; D may be TRBD1 (6 bases). CDR3 length: 13 amino acids. V lost 2 bases and J lost 6, with 8 bases in between. Germline V gene sequence: CDR1 SGHRS, CDR2 YFSETQ. The CDR3 loop is CASSFGTYEKLFF. As DNA, the CDR3 is TGCGCCAGCAGCTTCGGGACATATGAAAAACTGTTTTTT.

This clone showed up just a few times. The CDR3 sequence is CASSEASGSGEKLFF. DNA for the CDR3: TGTGCCAGCAGTGAAGCGTCGGGAAGCGGTGAAAAACTGTTTTTT. The genes are TRBV6-1 and TRBJ1-4; D is ambiguous. Trimming pared 0 bases from V and 7 bases from J, leaving 12 bases between. The CDR3 has 15 amino acids. The V gene's germline CDR1 is MNHNS and CDR2 SASEGT.

This chain joins TRBV25-1 and TRBJ2-2; TRBD2 matches 7 bases. In germline, CDR1 is MGHDK, CDR2 SYGVNS. There are 16 residues in the CDR3. The junction had 8 bases not matched to a gene; V was cut back by 3 bases and J by 4 bases. CDR3 nucleotides: TGTGCCAGCAGTGACTTGCGGGGGTGGGGCACCGGGGAGCTGTTTTTT. The encoded protein is CASSDLRGWGTGELFF.

The V gene is TRBV24-1, the J gene TRBJ2-5, with 8 bases lining up with TRBD1. Germline CDR1 and CDR2: KGHDR and SFDVKD. J was trimmed by 2 bases and V by 1 base; bases with no gene match: 2. The CDR3 loop spans 15 amino acids. The CDR3 region has the DNA TGTGCCACCAGTGATTTCAGGGACAGGCAAGAGACCCAGTACTTC. As protein: CATSDFRDRQETQYF.

The CDR3 sequence is CASSLPGQVNTEAFF. CDR3 DNA: TGTGCCAGCAGCCTACCGGGACAGGTCAACACTGAAGCTTTCTTT. V is TRBV5-4 and J is TRBJ1-1; 8 bases align to TRBD1. CDR1 is SGHNT, CDR2 YYREEE, per germline (reference sequence). J was trimmed by 2 bases and V by 4 bases; bases with no gene match: 7. The CDR3 totals 15 residues.

The chain combines TRBV5-4 with TRBJ2-5, with 10 bases identical to TRBD2. The V and J ends lost 4 bases and 7 bases, in that order; junction bases with no gene match: 13. CDR1 SGHNT and CDR2 YYREEE come from the germline V gene (reference sequence). The CDR3 loop spans 16 amino acids. The CDR3 spells CASSKPAGGGFGTQYF. The DNA for the CDR3 is TGTGCCAGCAGCAAGCCAGCGGGGGGGGGCTTTGGGACCCAGTACTTC.

V and J are TRBV27 and TRBJ2-4, with 7 positions matching TRBD1. Germline values: CDR1 MNHEY, CDR2 SMNVEV (reference sequence). The length of the CDR3 is 17 residues. V lost 5 bases to trimming and J lost 3 bases; unmatched junction nucleotides: 13. In DNA, the CDR3 is TGTGCCAGCAGTCCCAGTCCCGGGACAGCCAGCAAAAACATTCAGTACTTC. Amino acids: CASSPSPGTASKNIQYF.